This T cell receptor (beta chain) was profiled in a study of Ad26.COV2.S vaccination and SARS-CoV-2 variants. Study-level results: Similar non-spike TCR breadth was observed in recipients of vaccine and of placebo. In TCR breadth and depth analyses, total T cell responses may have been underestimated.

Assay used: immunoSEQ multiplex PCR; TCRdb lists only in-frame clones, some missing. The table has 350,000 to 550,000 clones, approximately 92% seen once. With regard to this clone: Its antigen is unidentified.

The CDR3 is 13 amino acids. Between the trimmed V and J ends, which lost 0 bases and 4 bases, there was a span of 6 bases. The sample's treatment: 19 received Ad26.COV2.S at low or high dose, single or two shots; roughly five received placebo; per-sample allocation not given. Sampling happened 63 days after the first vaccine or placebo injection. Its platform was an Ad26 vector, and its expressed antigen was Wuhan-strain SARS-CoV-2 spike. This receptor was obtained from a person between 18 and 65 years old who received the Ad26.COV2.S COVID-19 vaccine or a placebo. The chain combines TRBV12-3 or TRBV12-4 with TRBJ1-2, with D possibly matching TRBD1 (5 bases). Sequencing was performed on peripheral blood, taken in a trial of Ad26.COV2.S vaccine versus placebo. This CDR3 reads CASSLAGTYGYTF. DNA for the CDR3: TGTGCCAGCAGTTTAGCAGGGACCTATGGCTACACCTTC.